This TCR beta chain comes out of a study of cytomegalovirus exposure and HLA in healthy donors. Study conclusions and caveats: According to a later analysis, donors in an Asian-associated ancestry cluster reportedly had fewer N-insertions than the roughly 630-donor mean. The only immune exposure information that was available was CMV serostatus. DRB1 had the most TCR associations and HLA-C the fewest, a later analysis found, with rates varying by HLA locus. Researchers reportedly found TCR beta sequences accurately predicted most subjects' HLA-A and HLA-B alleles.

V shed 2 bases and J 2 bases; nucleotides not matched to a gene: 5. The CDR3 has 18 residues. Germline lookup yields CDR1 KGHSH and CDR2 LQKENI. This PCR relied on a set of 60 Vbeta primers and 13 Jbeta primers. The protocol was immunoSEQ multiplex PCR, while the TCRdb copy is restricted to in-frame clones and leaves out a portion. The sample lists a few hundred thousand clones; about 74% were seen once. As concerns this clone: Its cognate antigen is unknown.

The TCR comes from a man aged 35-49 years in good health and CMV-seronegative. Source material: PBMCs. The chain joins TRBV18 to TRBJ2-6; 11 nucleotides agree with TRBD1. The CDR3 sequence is CASSPFGQGAPGANVLTF. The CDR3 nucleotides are TGTGCCAGCTCACCATTCGGACAGGGGGCGCCTGGGGCCAACGTCCTGACTTTC.